The rows below give T cell receptor beta chains drawn from one sample of a study of blood T cell repertoires in COVID-19. This table comes from immunoSEQ multiplex PCR, and its TCRdb copy is limited to in-frame clones, with some not included. Seen here are just over 650,000 clones, 70% to 90% observed once, and the top ten hold roughly 0.25%. The specimen sequenced was peripheral blood. The receptors derive from a young woman with acute or convalescent COVID-19. Each CDR3 is given with its conserved first and last residue. D genes are given only for firm matches. For some rows the clone size is stated as once, few or many, or as a class when expanded; others skip it.

TRBJ1-2 - - 12 TRBV3-1/TRBV3-2 CASSPQGYVYTF TGTGCCAGCAGCCCTCAGGGGTATGTCTACACCTTC
TRBJ2-4 - TRBD1 13 TRBV6-5 CASSWTGGYIQYF TGTGCCAGCAGTTGGACAGGGGGGTACATTCAGTACTTC
TRBJ1-2 - TRBD1 13 TRBV7-2 CATGTAHNYGYTF TGTGCCACCGGGACAGCCCATAACTATGGCTACACCTTC
TRBJ1-4 - - 16 TRBV18 CASSPPSAGGAEKLFF TGTGCCAGCTCACCACCCTCCGCCGGAGGGGCTGAAAAACTGTTTTTT
TRBJ2-6 - - 18 TRBV11-2 CASNLRGAYYSGANVLTF TGTGCCAGCAACCTACGGGGGGCTTATTACTCTGGGGCCAACGTCCTGACTTTC
TRBJ2-1 - TRBD2 15 TRBV6-4 CASSALAGGYNEQFF TGTGCCAGCAGTGCTCTAGCGGGGGGCTACAATGAGCAGTTCTTC
TRBJ1-1 - - 14 TRBV6-5 CASSSAGQVVEAFF TGTGCCAGCAGTTCCGCCGGCCAGGTAGTTGAAGCTTTCTTT
TRBJ2-1 - TRBD2 16 TRBV4-3 CASSRKGGAGGIEQFF TGCGCCAGCAGCCGTAAAGGTGGAGCGGGGGGGATTGAGCAGTTCTTC
TRBJ2-3 many - 15 TRBV6-2/TRBV6-3 CASSYSGQATDTQYF TGTGCCAGCAGTTACTCAGGACAAGCCACAGATACGCAGTATTTT
TRBJ2-2 - TRBD2 15 TRBV11-3 CASSWGLANTGELFF TGTGCCAGCAGCTGGGGACTAGCGAACACCGGGGAGCTGTTTTTT